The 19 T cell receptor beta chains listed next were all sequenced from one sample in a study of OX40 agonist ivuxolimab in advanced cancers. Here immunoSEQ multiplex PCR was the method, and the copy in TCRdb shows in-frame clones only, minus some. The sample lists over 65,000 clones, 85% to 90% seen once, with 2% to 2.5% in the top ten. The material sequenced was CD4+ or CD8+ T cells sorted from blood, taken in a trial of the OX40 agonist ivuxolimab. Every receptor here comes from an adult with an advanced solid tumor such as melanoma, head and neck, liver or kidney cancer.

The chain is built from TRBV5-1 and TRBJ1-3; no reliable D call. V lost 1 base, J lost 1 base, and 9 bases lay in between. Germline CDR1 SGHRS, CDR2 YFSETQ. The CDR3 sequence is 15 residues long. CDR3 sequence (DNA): TGCGCCAGCAGCTTGCAATCCGGGTCTGGAAACACCATATATTTT. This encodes CASSLQSGSGNTIYF.

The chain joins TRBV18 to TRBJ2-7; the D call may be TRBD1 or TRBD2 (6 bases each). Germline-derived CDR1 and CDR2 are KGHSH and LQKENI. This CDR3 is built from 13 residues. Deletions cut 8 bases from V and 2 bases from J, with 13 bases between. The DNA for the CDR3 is TGTGCCAGCAATAGGGGGGACGCCTACGAGCAGTACTTC. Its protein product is CASNRGDAYEQYF.

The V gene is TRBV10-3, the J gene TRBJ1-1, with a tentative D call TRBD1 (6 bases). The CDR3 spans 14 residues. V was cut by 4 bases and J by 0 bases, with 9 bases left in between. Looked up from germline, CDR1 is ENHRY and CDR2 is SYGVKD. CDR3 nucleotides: TGTGCCATCAGTGCAGGGGAAGTGAACACTGAAGCTTTCTTT. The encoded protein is CAISAGEVNTEAFF.

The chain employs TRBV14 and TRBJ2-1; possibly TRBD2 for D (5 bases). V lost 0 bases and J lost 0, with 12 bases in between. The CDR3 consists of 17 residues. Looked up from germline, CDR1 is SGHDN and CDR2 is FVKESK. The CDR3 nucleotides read TGTGCCAGCAGCCAAGAAGAATACGGGATCTCCTACAATGAGCAGTTCTTC. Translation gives CASSQEEYGISYNEQFF.

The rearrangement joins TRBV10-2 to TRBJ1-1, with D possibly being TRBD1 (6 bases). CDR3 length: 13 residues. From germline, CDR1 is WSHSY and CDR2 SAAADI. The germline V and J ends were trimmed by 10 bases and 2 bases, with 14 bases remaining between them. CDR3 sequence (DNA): TGCGCCACTCTGAGGACAGACAACACTGAAGCTTTCTTT. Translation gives CATLRTDNTEAFF.

The CDR3 coding sequence is TGCGCCAGCAGCTTGGCCGGGGCAACCAGCTCCTACGAGCAGTACTTC. Amino acid sequence: CASSLAGATSSYEQYF. This chain joins TRBV5-1 and TRBJ2-7, with D perhaps TRBD1 or TRBD2 (5 bases each). V lost 0 bases to trimming and J lost 0 bases, with 13 bases between them. Germline V gene data show CDR1 as SGHRS and CDR2 as YFSETQ. The CDR3 is 16 amino acids.

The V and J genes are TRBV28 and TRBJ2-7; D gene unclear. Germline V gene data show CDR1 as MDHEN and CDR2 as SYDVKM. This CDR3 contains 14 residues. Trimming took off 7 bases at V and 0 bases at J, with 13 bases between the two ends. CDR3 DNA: TGTGCCAGCACCCCTCCGGGCAACTCCTACGAGCAGTACTTC. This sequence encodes CASTPPGNSYEQYF. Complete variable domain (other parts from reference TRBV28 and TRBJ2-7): DVKVTQSSRYLVKRTGEKVFLECVQDMDHENMFWYRQDPGLGLRLIYFSYDVKMKEKGDIPEGYSVSREKKERFSLILESASTNQTSMYLCASTPPGNSYEQYFGPGTRLTVT.

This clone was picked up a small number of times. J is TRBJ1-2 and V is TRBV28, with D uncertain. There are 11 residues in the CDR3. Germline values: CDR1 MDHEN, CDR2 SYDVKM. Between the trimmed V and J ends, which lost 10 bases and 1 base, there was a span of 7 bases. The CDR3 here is CATEGNYGYTF. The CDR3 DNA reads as TGTGCCACGGAAGGTAACTATGGCTACACCTTC.

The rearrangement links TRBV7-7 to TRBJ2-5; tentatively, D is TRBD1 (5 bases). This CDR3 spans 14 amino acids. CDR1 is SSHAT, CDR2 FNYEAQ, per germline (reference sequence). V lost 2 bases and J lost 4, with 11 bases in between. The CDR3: CASSLIVRGETQYF. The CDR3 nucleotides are TGTGCCAGCAGCTTAATTGTAAGGGGAGAGACCCAGTACTTC.

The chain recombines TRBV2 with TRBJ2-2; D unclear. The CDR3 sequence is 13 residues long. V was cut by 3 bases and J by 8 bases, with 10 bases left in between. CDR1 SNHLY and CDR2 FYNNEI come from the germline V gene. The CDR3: CASSETPLGELFF. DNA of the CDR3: TGTGCCAGCAGTGAGACCCCACTTGGGGAGCTGTTTTTT.

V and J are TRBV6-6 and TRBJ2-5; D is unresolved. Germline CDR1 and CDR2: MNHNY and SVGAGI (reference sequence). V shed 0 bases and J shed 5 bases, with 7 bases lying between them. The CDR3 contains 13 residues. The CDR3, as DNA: TGTGCCAGCAGTTACTCGACTCTCGAGACCCAGTACTTC. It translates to CASSYSTLETQYF.

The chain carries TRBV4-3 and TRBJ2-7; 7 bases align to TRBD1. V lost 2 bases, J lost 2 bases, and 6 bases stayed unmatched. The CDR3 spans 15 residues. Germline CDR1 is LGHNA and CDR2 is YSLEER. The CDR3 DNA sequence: TGCGCCAGCAGCCAATCAGGGGGATCAGCCTACGAGCAGTACTTC. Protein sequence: CASSQSGGSAYEQYF.

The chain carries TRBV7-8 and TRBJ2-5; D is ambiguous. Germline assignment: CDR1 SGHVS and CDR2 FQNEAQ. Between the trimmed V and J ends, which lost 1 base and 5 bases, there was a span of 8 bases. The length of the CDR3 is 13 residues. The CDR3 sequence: CASSLGARETQYF. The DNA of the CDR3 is TGTGCCAGCAGCTTAGGGGCTCGGGAGACCCAGTACTTC.

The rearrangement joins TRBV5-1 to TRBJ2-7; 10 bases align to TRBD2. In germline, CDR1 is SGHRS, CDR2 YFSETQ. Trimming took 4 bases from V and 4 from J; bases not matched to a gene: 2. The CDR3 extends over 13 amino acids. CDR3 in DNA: TGCGCCAGCAGCCCTAGCGGGGGTTACGAGCAGTACTTC. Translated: CASSPSGGYEQYF.

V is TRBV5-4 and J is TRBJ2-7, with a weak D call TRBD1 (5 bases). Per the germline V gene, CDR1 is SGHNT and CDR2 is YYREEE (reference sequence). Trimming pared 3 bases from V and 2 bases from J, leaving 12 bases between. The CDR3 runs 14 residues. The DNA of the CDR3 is TGTGCCAGCAGCTCCCAGACAGTCACCTACGAGCAGTACTTC. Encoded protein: CASSSQTVTYEQYF. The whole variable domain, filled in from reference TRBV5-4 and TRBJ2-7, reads ETGVTQSPTHLIKTRGQQVTLRCSSQSGHNTVSWYQQALGQGPQFIFQYYREEENGRGNFPPRFSGLQFPNYSSELNVNALELDDSALYLCASSSQTVTYEQYFGPGTRLTVT.

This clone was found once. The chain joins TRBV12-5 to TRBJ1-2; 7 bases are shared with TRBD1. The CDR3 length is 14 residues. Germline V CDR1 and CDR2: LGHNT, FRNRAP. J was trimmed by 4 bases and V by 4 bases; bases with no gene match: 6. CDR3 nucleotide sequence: TGTGCTAGTGGTTCGACGACAGGGAGCTATGGCTACACCTTC. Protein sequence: CASGSTTGSYGYTF.

The CDR3, as DNA: TGTGCCAGCAGTTTAAGCGGTTACAGGTACACTGAAGCTTTCTTT. This gives the protein CASSLSGYRYTEAFF. The gene calls are TRBV27 and TRBJ1-1; tentative D call: TRBD1 (5 bases). Germline V gene data show CDR1 as MNHEY and CDR2 as SMNVEV (reference sequence). The CDR3 spans 15 residues. The ends were cut back, 2 bases at V and 3 bases at J, with 13 bases in the middle.

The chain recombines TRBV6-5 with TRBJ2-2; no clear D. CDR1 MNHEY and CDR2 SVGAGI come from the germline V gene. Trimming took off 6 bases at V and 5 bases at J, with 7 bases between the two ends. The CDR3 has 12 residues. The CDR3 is CASSRLTGELFF. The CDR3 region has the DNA TGTGCCAGCAGCCGATTAACCGGGGAGCTGTTTTTT.

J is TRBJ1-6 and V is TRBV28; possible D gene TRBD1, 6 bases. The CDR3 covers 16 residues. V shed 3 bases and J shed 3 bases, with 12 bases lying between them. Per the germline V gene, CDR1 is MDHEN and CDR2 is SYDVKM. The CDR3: CASSFVRGNYNSPLHF. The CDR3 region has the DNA TGTGCCAGCAGTTTTGTCAGGGGAAACTATAATTCACCCCTCCACTTT.